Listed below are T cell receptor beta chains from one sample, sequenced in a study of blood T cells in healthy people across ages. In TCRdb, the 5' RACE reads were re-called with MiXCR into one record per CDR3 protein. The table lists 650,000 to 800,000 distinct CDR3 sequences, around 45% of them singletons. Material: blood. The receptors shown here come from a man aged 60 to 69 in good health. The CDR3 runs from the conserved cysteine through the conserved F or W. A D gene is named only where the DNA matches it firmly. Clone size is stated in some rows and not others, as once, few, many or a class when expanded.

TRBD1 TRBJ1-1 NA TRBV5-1 CASSQGQATEAFF TGCGCCAGCAGCCAGGGACAGGCCACTGAAGCTTTCTTT
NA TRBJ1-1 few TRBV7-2 CASTISGHASTEAFF TGTGCCAGCACAATTTCGGGACACGCGAGCACTGAAGCTTTCTTT
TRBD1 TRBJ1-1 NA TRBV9 CASSVEGTGGFTEAFF TGTGCCAGCAGCGTAGAAGGGACAGGGGGGTTCACTGAAGCTTTCTTT
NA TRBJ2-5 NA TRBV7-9 CASSLVGVGEQYF TGTGCCAGCAGCTTAGTGGGGGTTGGTGAGCAGTACTTC
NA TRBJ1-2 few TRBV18 CASSEGPSALGYTF TGTGCCAGCTCGGAGGGGCCATCGGCGCTTGGCTACACCTTC
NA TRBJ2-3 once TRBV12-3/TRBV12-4 CASSNRRGTDAQYF TGTGCCAGCAGTAATCGTCGGGGGACAGATGCGCAGTATTTT
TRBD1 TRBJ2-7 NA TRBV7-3 CASSLRMERGHPTQASYEQYF TGTGCCAGCAGCTTAAGAATGGAGAGGGGGCACCCCACTCAGGCGTCCTACGAGCAGTACTTC
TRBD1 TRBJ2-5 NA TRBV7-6 CASLPSHRPGNKGTGGGETQYF TGTGCCAGCCTGCCGAGTCACCGCCCTGGGAACAAAGGGACAGGGGGTGGGGAGACCCAGTACTTC
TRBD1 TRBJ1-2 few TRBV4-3 CASSRSTGQSNYGYTF TGCGCCAGCAGCCGCTCGACAGGGCAAAGTAACTATGGCTACACCTTC
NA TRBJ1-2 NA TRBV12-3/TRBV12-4 CASSLDAYYGYTF TGTGCCAGCAGTTTGGACGCATACTATGGCTACACCTTC
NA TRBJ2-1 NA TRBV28 CASSLNVGDYNEQFF TGTGCCAGCAGTTTAAATGTCGGGGATTACAATGAGCAGTTCTTC
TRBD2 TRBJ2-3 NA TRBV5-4 CASSEPGREADTQYF TGTGCCAGCTCCGAACCCGGCCGGGAGGCGGATACGCAGTATTTT
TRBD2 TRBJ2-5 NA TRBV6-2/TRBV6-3 CASRPTSESETQYF TGTGCCAGCAGACCGACTAGCGAGTCAGAGACCCAGTACTTC
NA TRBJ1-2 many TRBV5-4 CASSLDSLSYGYTF TGTGCCAGCAGCTTGGACAGCCTTTCCTATGGCTACACCTTC
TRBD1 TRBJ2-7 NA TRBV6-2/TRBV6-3 CASRDPTGGLLYEQYF TGTGCCAGCAGAGACCCTACAGGGGGCCTCCTCTACGAACAGTACTTC
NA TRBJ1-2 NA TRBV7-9 CASSLASGTGQYGTNYGYTF TGTGCCAGCAGCTTAGCTAGTGGCACAGGGCAGTACGGTACTAACTATGGCTACACCTTC
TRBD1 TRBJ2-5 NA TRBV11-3 CASSNYRGSNEQYF TGTGCCAGCTCAAACTACAGGGGAAGCAATGAGCAGTACTTC
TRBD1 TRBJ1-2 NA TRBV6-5 CASSSDRGRGSGYTF TGTGCCAGCAGTTCGGACAGGGGAAGGGGTTCTGGCTACACCTTC
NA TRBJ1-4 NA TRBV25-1 CASSESQGHDEKLFF TGTGCCAGCAGTGAATCCCAGGGCCATGACGAAAAACTGTTTTTT
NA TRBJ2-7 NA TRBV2 CASGRLSYEQYF TGTGCCAGCGGCAGGCTCTCCTACGAGCAGTACTTC
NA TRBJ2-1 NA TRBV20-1 CSASQGGGINNEQFF TGCAGTGCTAGCCAGGGGGGGGGGATTAACAATGAGCAGTTCTTC
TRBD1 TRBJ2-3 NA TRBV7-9 CASSLKGQGRTDTQYF TGTGCCAGCAGCTTAAAGGGACAGGGTCGGACAGATACGCAGTATTTT